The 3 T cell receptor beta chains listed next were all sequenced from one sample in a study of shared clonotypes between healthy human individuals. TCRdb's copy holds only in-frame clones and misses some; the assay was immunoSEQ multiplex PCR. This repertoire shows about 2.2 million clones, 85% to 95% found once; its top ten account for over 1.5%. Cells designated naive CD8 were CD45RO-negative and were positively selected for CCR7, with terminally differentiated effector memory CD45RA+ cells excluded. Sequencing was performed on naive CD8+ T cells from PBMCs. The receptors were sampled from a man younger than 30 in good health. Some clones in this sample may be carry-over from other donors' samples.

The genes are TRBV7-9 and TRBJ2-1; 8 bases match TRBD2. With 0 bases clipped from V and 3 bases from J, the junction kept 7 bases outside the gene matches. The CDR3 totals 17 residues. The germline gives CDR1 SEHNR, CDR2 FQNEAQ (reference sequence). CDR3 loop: CASSLAGQRGYYNEQFF. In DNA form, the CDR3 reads TGTGCCAGCAGCTTAGCGGGCCAGCGGGGGTACTACAATGAGCAGTTCTTC.

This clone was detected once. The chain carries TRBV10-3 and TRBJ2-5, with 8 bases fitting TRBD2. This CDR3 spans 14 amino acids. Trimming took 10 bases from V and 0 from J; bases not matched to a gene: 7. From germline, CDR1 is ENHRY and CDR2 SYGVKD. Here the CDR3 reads CATDSGTHQETQYF. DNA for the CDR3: TGTGCCACCGATAGCGGGACACACCAAGAGACCCAGTACTTC.

CDR3 sequence: CASSLAPLAGGGSDNEQFF. CDR3 DNA: TGTGCCAGCAGCTTAGCCCCCCTAGCGGGAGGGGGTAGCGACAATGAGCAGTTCTTC. V gene TRBV11-2 combines with J gene TRBJ2-1, with 12 bases identical to TRBD2. CDR3 length equals 19 residues. V was pared by 1 base and J by 5 bases, with 12 bases of the junction left unmatched. Germline V CDR1 and CDR2: SGHAT, FQNNGV.